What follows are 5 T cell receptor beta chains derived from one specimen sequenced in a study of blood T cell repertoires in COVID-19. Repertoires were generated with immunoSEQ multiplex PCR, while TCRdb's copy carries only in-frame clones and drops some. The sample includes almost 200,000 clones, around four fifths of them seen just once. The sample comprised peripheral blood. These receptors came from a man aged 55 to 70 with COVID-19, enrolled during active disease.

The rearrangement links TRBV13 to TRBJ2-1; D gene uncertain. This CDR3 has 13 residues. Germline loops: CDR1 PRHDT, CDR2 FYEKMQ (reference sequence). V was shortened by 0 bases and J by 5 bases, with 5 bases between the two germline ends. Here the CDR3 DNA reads TGTGCCAGCAGCTTAGGACTAAACAATGAGCAGTTCTTC. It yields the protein CASSLGLNNEQFF.

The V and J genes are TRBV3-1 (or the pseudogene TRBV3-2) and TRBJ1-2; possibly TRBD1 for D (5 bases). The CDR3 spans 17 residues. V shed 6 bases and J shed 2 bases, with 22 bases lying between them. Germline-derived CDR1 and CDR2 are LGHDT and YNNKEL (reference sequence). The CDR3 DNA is TGTGCCAGCAGTCAAAGAGGTGTTATGGGGGGAAACTATGGCTACACCTTC. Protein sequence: CASSQRGVMGGNYGYTF.

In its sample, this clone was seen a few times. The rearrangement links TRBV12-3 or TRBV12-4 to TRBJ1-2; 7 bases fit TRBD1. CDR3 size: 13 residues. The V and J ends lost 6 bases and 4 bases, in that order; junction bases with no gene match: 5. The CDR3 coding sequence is TGTGCCAGCAGCCAACAGGGGTCCTATGGCTACACCTTC. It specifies CASSQQGSYGYTF.

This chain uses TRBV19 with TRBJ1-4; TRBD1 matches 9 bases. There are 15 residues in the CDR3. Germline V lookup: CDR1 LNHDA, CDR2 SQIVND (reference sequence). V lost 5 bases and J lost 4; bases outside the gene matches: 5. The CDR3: CASSPGTGSNEKLFF. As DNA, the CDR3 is TGTGCCAGTAGTCCGGGGACAGGGAGTAATGAAAAACTGTTTTTT.

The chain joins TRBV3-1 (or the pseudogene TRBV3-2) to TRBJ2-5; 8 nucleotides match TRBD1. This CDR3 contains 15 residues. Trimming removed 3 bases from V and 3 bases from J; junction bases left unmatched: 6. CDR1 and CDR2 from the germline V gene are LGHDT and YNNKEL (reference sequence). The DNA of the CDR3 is TGTGCCAGCAGCCATGACGGACAGGGCGAAGAGACCCAGTACTTC. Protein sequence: CASSHDGQGEETQYF.